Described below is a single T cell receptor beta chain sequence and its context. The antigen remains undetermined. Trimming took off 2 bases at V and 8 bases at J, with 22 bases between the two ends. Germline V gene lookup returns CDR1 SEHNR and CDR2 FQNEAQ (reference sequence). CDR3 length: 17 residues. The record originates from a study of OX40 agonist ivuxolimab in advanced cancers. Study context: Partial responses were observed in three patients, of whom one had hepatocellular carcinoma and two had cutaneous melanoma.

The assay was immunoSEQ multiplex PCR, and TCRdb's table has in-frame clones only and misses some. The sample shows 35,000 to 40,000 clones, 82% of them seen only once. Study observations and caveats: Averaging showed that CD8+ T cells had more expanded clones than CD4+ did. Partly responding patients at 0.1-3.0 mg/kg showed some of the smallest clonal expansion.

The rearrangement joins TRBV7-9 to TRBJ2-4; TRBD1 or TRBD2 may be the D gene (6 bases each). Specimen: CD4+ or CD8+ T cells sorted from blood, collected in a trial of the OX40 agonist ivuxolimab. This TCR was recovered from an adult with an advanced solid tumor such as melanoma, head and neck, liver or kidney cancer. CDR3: CASSLFKEGGPRHIQYF. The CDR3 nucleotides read TGTGCCAGCAGCTTATTTAAGGAGGGGGGACCGAGACACATTCAGTACTTC.